The source of this TCR beta chain is a study of blood T cell repertoires in COVID-19. Study as a whole: T cells, B-cell-depleted T cells, or PBMCs provided the cDNA or gDNA that served as material.

In germline, CDR1 is SGDLS, CDR2 YYNGEE. The length of the CDR3 is 14 residues. Trimming took 5 bases from V and 7 from J; bases not matched to a gene: 7. Per the study methods: How many nucleated cells were present was estimated from reference gene primer amplification. Using immunoSEQ multiplex PCR, the repertoire was profiled, and TCRdb retains in-frame clones only, with some absent. Clone size and V and J calls were adopted from that table, with D and trimming inferred from the DNA. Of over 250,000 clones listed, about nine tenths were seen once; the top ten hold 2% to 2.5%. The TCR was taken from a man between 50 and 59 years old with acute or convalescent COVID-19. Sequencing was carried out using peripheral blood. This chain uses TRBV9 with TRBJ2-1; 9 bases line up with TRBD1. The CDR3 region is CASSGTGRRNEQFF. CDR3 nucleotide sequence: TGTGCCAGCAGTGGGACAGGGAGGAGAAATGAGCAGTTCTTC.